One sample yielded the 18 T cell receptor beta chains listed below, sequenced in a study of Graves' ophthalmopathy and Graves' hyperthyroidism. Investigators amplified TCR beta CDR3 regions from RNA transcripts. Second-round multiplex PCR came after first-round RT-PCR with HTBI primers. TCRdb itself ran the multiplex PCR reads through MiXCR, one entry per CDR3 protein. The data hold 1 million to 1.3 million distinct CDR3 sequences, with less than 45% observed a single time. The sequenced sample was peripheral blood or thyroid tissue (not recorded which). Receptors originate from an adult man with Graves' hyperthyroidism.

The rearrangement joins TRBV29-1 to TRBJ2-5, with 9 bases fitting TRBD2. Germline CDR1 reads SQVTM; CDR2 reads ANQGSEA. The CDR3 is 15 amino acids. V was pared by 8 bases and J by 4 bases, with 14 bases of the junction left unmatched. The chain's CDR3 is CSLAGAGRVRETQYF. The CDR3 DNA is TGCAGCTTAGCGGGGGCAGGGAGGGTTCGAGAGACCCAGTACTTC.

V usage is TRBV9 and J usage is TRBJ1-4; maybe TRBD1 (5 bases). CDR1 is SGDLS, CDR2 YYNGEE, per germline. This CDR3 is built from 16 residues. With 7 bases removed from V and 5 bases from J, the gap between germline ends came to 21 bases. CDR3 nucleotides: TGTGCCAGCGGGAGGGCCGAGTTGGGGGAGAATGAAAAACTGTTTTTT. Protein: CASGRAELGENEKLFF.

This clonotype has at least ten counts. The chain links TRBV7-2 to TRBJ1-6, with 8 bases matching TRBD1. The length of the CDR3 is 16 residues. J gave up 7 bases and V 6 bases, and 11 bases lay outside the gene matches. Germline values: CDR1 SGHTA, CDR2 FQGNSA. CDR3 region: CASSLTGGVANSPLHF. The CDR3 nucleotides are TGTGCCAGCAGTCTTACAGGGGGGGTCGCAAATTCACCCCTCCACTTT.

The chain combines TRBV19 with TRBJ2-5; D remains ambiguous. The germline V gene has CDR1 LNHDA and CDR2 SQIVND (reference sequence). V lost 3 bases, J lost 4 bases, and 18 bases lay in between. There are 16 residues in the CDR3. The DNA for the CDR3 is TGTGCCAGTAGTATTGAAAGAGGCGGCTCGTCAGAGACCCAGTACTTC. Amino acids: CASSIERGGSSETQYF.

Ten or more counts support this clonotype. The chain couples TRBV29-1 to TRBJ1-5, with D possibly TRBD1 on 6 matching bases. V was clipped by 4 bases and J by 6 bases, with 13 bases between them. The germline V gene has CDR1 SQVTM and CDR2 ANQGSEA. The CDR3 covers 13 residues. CDR3 bases: TGCAGCGTTGTAGTCAGGGGTGGTCAGCCCCAGCATTTT. Translation: CSVVVRGGQPQHF.

This clonotype was picked up one time. V is TRBV20-1 and J is TRBJ2-3; 16 bases are shared with TRBD2. There are 20 residues in the CDR3. Trimming at V came to 0 bases and at J to 0 bases, leaving 9 bases not matched to a gene. Per germline, CDR1 DFQATT and CDR2 SNEGSKA (reference sequence). The CDR3 here is CSARDRWGLAGGTSTDTQYF. The DNA of the CDR3 is TGCAGTGCTAGAGATCGGTGGGGACTAGCGGGGGGGACAAGCACAGATACGCAGTATTTT.

The sample holds one count of this clonotype. This chain links TRBV10-3 with TRBJ2-6; 9 bases map to TRBD1. CDR1 is ENHRY, CDR2 SYGVKD, per germline. This CDR3 region has 16 residues. The trim removed 6 bases at V and 2 bases at J, leaving 5 bases unmatched. DNA for the CDR3: TGTGCCATCAGAGGACAGGGGAGTCCTGGGGCCAACGTCCTGACTTTC. This encodes CAIRGQGSPGANVLTF.

This clonotype has only a few counts. This rearrangement joins TRBV5-5 to TRBJ1-3; possible D gene TRBD1, 5 bases. CDR3 length equals 14 residues. Trimming left V 4 bases short and J 0 bases short, with 8 bases between. Germline V lookup: CDR1 SGHKS, CDR2 YYEKEE (reference sequence). In nucleotides, the CDR3 is TGTGCCAGCAGCGGTGGGACCTCTGGAAACACCATATATTTT. Encoded protein: CASSGGTSGNTIYF.

This clonotype has ten or more counts. The V call is TRBV5-5, the J call TRBJ1-6; D gene ambiguous. V was cut by 7 bases and J by 7 bases, with 15 bases left in between. The germline V gene encodes CDR1 SGHKS and CDR2 YYEKEE (reference sequence). The CDR3 length is 14 residues. CDR3 residues: CASVGIYGNSPLHF. In DNA, the CDR3 is TGTGCCAGCGTCGGGATCTACGGCAATTCACCCCTCCACTTT.

Many counts were recorded for this clonotype. This chain uses TRBV20-1 with TRBJ2-7; TRBD2 matches at 8 bases. Losses at the gene ends were 4 bases for V and 4 bases for J; bases not matched to a gene: 12. Germline values: CDR1 DFQATT, CDR2 SNEGSKA (reference sequence). This CDR3 region has 15 residues. CDR3 nucleotides: TGCAGTGCTACCCGCCGACTCAGCGGGGGATACGAGCAGTACTTC. Protein sequence: CSATRRLSGGYEQYF.

This sequence joins TRBV10-3 and TRBJ2-7; D remains ambiguous. V was pared by 10 bases and J by 0 bases, with 16 bases between. CDR1 and CDR2 (germline): ENHRY, SYGVKD. The CDR3 length is 14 residues. In DNA form, the CDR3 reads TGTGCCAGCTCACCAAGCACCTTCTCCTACGAGCAGTACTTC. Residues: CASSPSTFSYEQYF.

This clonotype was observed at least ten times. The V and J genes are TRBV29-1 and TRBJ2-5; TRBD2 agrees at 9 bases. Unmatched junction bases numbered 5, after V lost 2 bases and J lost 1 base. This CDR3 has 15 residues. Germline CDR1 SQVTM, CDR2 ANQGSEA. Here the CDR3 DNA reads TGCAGCGTTGAACGTCTAGCGGGACTCCAAGAGACCCAGTACTTC. It codes for CSVERLAGLQETQYF. Full variable domain (outside the CDR3, taken from reference TRBV29-1 and TRBJ2-5): SAVISQKPSRDICQRGTSLTIQCQVDSQVTMMFWYRQQPGQSLTLIATANQGSEATYESGFVIDKFPISRPNLTFSTLTVSNMSPEDSSIYLCSVERLAGLQETQYFGPGTRLLVL.

The chain joins TRBV10-3 to TRBJ1-4; D gene uncertain. Germline loops: CDR1 ENHRY, CDR2 SYGVKD. V was clipped by 10 bases and J by 5 bases, with 11 bases between them. This CDR3 region has 12 residues. CDR3 protein: CASSRQNEKLFF. The CDR3 DNA sequence: TGTGCCAGCAGCCGTCAAAATGAAAAACTGTTTTTT.

This clonotype was counted between two and nine times. The chain couples TRBV28 to TRBJ2-2; D is possibly TRBD1 (8 bases). Trimming shortened V by 8 bases and J by 6 bases, and 13 bases separated the two germline ends. There are 13 residues in the CDR3. Germline V CDR1 and CDR2: MDHEN, SYDVKM. CDR3 sequence reads: CASGQGGAGELFF. CDR3 coding DNA: TGTGCCAGCGGACAGGGAGGGGCCGGGGAGCTGTTTTTT.

This clonotype has more than one count but fewer than ten. One junction end disagrees with the germline gene, perhaps due to a read error. CDR3 coding DNA: TGTGTCACCAGCACTGTATCCGGGACAGGCAATGCCTACGAGCAGTACTTC. This codes for CVTSTVSGTGNAYEQYF. V and J are TRBV15 and TRBJ2-7; 8 positions agree with TRBD1. CDR1 LNHNV and CDR2 YYDKDF come from the germline V gene (reference sequence). This CDR3 contains 17 residues.

This chain links TRBV7-7 with TRBJ2-5, with D possibly being TRBD1 (6 bases). Germline V CDR1 and CDR2: SSHAT, FNYEAQ (reference sequence). This CDR3 is built from 12 residues. V was cut by 4 bases and J by 13 bases, with 16 bases left in between. The CDR3 protein is CASSSTGNMRYF. Here the CDR3 DNA reads TGTGCCAGCAGCTCAACAGGGAACATGAGGTACTTC.

This clonotype appeared many times. The chain employs TRBV7-8 and TRBJ2-5; TRBD1 is a possible D gene (6 bases). CDR1 SGHVS and CDR2 FQNEAQ come from the germline V gene. The CDR3 has 15 amino acids. V was trimmed by 1 base and J by 0 bases, leaving 9 bases between them. The CDR3 DNA is TGTGCCAGCAGCTTAGGAAGGGACAACCAAGAGACCCAGTACTTC. Protein product: CASSLGRDNQETQYF.

This clonotype was seen repeatedly, ten times or more. CDR3 amino acids: CSVGGGGRIIEQYF. The CDR3, as DNA: TGCAGCGTCGGGGGCGGCGGGAGAATAATCGAGCAGTACTTC. The rearrangement joins TRBV29-1 to TRBJ2-7; the D gene is possibly TRBD2 (7 bases). V shed 6 bases and J shed 6 bases, with 21 bases lying between them. The CDR3 has 14 amino acids. CDR1 is SQVTM, CDR2 ANQGSEA, per germline.